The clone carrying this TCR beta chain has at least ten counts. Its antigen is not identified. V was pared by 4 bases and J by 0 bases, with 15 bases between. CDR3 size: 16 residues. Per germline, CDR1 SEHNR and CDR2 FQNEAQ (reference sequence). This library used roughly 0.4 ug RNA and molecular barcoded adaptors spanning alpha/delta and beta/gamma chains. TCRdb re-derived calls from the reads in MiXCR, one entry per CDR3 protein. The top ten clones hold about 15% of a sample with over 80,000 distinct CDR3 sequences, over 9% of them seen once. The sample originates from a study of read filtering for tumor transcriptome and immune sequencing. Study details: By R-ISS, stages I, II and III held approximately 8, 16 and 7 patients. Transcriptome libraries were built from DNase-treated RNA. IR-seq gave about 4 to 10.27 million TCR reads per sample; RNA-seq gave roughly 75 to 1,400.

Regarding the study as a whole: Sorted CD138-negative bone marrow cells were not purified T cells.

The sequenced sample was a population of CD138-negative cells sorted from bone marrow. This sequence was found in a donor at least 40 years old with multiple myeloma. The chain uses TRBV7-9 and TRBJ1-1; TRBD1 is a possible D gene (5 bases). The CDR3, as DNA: TGTGCCAGCAGCTCGACAGCGCGAAACTTGAACACTGAAGCTTTCTTT. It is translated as CASSSTARNLNTEAFF.